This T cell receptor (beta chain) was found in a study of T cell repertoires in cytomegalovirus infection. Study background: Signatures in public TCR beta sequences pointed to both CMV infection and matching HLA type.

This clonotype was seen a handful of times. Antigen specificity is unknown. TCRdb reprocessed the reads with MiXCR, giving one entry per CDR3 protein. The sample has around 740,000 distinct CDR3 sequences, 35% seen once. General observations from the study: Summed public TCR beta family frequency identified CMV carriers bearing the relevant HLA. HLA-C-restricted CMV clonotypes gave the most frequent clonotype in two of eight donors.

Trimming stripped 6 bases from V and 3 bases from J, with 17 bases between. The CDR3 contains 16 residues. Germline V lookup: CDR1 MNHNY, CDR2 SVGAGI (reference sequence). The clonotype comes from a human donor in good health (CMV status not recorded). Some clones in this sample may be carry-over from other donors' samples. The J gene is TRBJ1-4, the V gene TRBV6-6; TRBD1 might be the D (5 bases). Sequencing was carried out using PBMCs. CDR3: CASRSYIWGSNEKLFF. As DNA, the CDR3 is TGTGCCAGCAGGAGTTACATTTGGGGCTCTAATGAAAAACTGTTTTTT.